The text below deals with one T cell receptor beta chain. Its specificity is unknown. The CDR3 consists of 15 residues. Trimming took 1 base from V and 6 from J, leaving 15 bases between them. Germline V gene sequence: CDR1 LGHNT, CDR2 FRNRAP. This record belongs to a study of identifying expanded T cells in peripheral blood. Data came from immunoSEQ multiplex PCR; TCRdb stores just in-frame clones and leaves some out. The sample yields 60,000 or so clones, around 83% seen once. Study observations and caveats: Over around two and four weeks, about 15 and 18 clones changed, versus around 1.3 between replicates.

The sequencing sample was made of blood. The chain joins TRBV12-5 to TRBJ1-2; D unclear. The TCR sequence derives from a person between 18 and 70 years old in good health. CDR3 bases: TGTGCTAGTGGTTTGGCGAGGTCTTTGAGTGATGGCTACACCTTC. This codes for CASGLARSLSDGYTF.